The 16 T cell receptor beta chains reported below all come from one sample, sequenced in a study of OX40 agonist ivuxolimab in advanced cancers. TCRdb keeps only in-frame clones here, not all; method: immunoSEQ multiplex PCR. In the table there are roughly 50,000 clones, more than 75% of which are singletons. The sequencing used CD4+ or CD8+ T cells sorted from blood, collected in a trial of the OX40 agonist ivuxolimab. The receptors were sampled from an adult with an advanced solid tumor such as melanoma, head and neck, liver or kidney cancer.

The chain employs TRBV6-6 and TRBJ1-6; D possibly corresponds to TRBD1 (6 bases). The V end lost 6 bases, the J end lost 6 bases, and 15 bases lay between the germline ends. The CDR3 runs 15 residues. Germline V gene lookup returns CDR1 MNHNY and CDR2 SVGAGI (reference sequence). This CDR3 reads CASSRVDSVNSPLHF. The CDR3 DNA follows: TGTGCCAGCAGCCGAGTGGACAGCGTTAATTCACCCCTCCACTTT.

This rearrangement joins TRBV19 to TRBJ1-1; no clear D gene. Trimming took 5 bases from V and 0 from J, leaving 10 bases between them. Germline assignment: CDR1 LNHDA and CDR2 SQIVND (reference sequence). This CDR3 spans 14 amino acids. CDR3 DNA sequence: TGTGCCAGTAGTGTGAACGGGATGAACACTGAAGCTTTCTTT. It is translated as CASSVNGMNTEAFF. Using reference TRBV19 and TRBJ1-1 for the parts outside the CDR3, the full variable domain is DGGITQSPKYLFRKEGQNVTLSCEQNLNHDAMYWYRQDPGQGLRLIYYSQIVNDFQKGDIAEGYSVSREKKESFPLTVTSAQKNPTAFYLCASSVNGMNTEAFFGQGTRLTVV.

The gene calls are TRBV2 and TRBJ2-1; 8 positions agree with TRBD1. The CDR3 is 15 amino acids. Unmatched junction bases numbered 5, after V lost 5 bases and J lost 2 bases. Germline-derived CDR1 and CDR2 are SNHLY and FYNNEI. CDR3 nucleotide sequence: TGTGCCAGCAGTTTCGACAGGGGTCCCTACAATGAGCAGTTCTTC. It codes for CASSFDRGPYNEQFF.

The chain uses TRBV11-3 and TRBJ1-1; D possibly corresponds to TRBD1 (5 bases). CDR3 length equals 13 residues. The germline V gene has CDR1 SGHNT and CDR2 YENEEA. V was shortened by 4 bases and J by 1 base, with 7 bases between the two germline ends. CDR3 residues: CASSSGQNTEAFF. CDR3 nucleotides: TGTGCCAGCAGCTCGGGGCAGAACACTGAAGCTTTCTTT.

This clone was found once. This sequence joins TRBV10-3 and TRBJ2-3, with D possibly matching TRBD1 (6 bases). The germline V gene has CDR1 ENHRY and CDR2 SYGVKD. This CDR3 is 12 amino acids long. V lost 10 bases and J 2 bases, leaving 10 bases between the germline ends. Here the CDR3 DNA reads TGTGCCACAAGGGGGTCCACAGATACGCAGTATTTT. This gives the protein CATRGSTDTQYF.

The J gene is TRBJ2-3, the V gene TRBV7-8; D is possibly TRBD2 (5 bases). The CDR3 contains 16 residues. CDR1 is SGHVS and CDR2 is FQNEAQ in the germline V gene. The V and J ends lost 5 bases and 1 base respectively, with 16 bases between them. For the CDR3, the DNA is TGTGCCAGCAGCCAGGAAAGAGACGGGGGCACAGATACGCAGTATTTT. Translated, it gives CASSQERDGGTDTQYF.

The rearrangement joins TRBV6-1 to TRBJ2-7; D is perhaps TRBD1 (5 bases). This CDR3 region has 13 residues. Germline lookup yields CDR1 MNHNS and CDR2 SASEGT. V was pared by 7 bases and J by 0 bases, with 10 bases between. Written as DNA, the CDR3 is TGTGCCAGCAAAAGACAGAGCTCCTACGAGCAGTACTTC. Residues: CASKRQSSYEQYF.

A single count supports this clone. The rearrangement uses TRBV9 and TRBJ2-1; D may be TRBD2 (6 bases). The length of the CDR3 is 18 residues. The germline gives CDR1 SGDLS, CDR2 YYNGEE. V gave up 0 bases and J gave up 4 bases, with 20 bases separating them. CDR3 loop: CASSVELRRDAGYNEQFF. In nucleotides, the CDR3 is TGTGCCAGCAGCGTAGAGTTGCGTCGGGACGCGGGGTACAATGAGCAGTTCTTC.

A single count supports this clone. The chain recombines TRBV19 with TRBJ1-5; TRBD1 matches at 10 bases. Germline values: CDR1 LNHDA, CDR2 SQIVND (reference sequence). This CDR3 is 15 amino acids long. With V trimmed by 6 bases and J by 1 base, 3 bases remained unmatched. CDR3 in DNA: TGTGCCAGTAGGACAGGGGGCACGAGCAATCAGCCCCAGCATTTT. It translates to CASRTGGTSNQPQHF.

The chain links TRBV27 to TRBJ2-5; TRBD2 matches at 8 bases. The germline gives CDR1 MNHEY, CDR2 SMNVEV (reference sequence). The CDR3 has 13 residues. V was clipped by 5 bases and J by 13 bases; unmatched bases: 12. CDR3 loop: CASSPTRGAGVYF. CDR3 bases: TGTGCCAGCAGTCCAACACGGGGAGCGGGGGTGTACTTC.

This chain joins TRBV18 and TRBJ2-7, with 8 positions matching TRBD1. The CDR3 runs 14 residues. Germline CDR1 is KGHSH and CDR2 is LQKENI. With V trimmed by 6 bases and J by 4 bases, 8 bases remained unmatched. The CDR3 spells CASSAGTGMYEQYF. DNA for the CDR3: TGTGCCAGCTCCGCCGGGACAGGAATGTACGAGCAGTACTTC.

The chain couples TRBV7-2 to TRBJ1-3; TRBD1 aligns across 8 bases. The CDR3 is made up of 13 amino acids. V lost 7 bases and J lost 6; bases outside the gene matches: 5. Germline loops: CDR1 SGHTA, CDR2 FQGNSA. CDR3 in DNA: TGTGCCAGCAACACAGGGGGTCTAAACACCATATATTTT. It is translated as CASNTGGLNTIYF. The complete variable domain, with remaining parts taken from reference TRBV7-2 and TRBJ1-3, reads GAGVSQSPSNKVTEKGKDVELRCDPISGHTALYWYRQSLGQGLEFLIYFQGNSAPDKSGLPSDRFSAERTGGSVSTLTIQRTQQEDSAVYLCASNTGGLNTIYFGEGSWLTVV.

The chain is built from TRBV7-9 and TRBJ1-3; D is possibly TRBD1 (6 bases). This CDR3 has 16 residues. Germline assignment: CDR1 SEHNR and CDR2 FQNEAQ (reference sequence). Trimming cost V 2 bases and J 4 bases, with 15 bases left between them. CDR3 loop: CASSLPRQVLGNTIYF. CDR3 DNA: TGTGCCAGCAGCTTACCCCGACAGGTTTTAGGAAACACCATATATTTT.

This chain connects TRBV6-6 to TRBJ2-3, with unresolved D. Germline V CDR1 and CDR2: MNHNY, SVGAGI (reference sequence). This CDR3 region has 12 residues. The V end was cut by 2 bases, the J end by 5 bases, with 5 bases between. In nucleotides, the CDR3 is TGTGCCAGCAGTTACCGAGGAGATACGCAGTATTTT. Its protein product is CASSYRGDTQYF.

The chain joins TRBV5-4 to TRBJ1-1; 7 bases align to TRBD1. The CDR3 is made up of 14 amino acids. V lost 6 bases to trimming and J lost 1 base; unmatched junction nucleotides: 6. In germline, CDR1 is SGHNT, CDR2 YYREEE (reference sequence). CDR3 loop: CASNSDRKNTEAFF. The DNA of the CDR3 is TGTGCCAGCAACTCGGACAGGAAGAACACTGAAGCTTTCTTT.

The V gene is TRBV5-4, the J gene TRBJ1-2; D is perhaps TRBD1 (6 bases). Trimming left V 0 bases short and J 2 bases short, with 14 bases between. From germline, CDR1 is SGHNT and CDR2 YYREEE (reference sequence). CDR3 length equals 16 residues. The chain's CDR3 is CASSLGSGGGNYGYTF. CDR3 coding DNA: TGTGCCAGCAGCTTGGGATCTGGGGGCGGAAACTATGGCTACACCTTC.